This T cell receptor (beta chain) was obtained from a study of blood T cell repertoires in COVID-19. Profiling relied on immunoSEQ multiplex PCR, and the TCRdb table lists in-frame clones only, not all of them. The top ten hold 5.5% to 7.5% of the sample, which has about 170,000 clones, about 80% seen once. The CDR3 is 13 amino acids. Per the germline V gene, CDR1 is SNHLY and CDR2 is FYNNEI. Trimming took off 6 bases at V and 7 bases at J, with 15 bases between the two ends. Sequenced sample: peripheral blood. The chain couples TRBV2 to TRBJ1-2, with a tentative D call TRBD1 (6 bases). The receptor was derived from a middle-aged woman with COVID-19, enrolled during active disease. The DNA of the CDR3 is TGTGCCAGCAGCGTGACAGGAGGATTTGGCTACACCTTC. Its protein product is CASSVTGGFGYTF.